Sequencing of this T cell receptor beta chain was carried out in a study of OX40 agonist ivuxolimab in advanced cancers. Across the whole study: Those enrolled were about 80% male, with a mean age of approximately 60 years and ages from about 20 to 85. Prior therapy, whether anti-PD-1, anti-PD-L1 or anti-CTLA-4, was allowed, and roughly 44% had some.

Produced via immunoSEQ multiplex PCR; TCRdb's table is partial and in-frame only. The profile shows some 87,000 clones, 90% of them singletons. This clone was counted once. The specimen comprised CD4+ or CD8+ T cells sorted from blood, sampled in a trial of the OX40 agonist ivuxolimab. This TCR derives from an adult with an advanced solid tumor such as melanoma, head and neck, liver or kidney cancer.

This CDR3 reads CASSLWGNRNEQFF. In DNA form, the CDR3 reads TGTGCCAGCAGCTTATGGGGGAATCGCAATGAGCAGTTCTTC. The chain has TRBV5-6 and TRBJ2-1; D tentatively fits TRBD1 or TRBD2 (5 bases each). The CDR3 loop spans 14 amino acids. V lost 2 bases to trimming and J lost 6 bases, with 12 bases between them. CDR1 SGHDT and CDR2 YYEEEE come from the germline V gene.